This TCR beta chain is from a study of molecular identifiers for immune sequencing clone quantification. Whole-study context: The replicate experiment used RNA from approximately 20,000 or 100,000 naive CD8 cells. This RNA was split into five aliquots, and four of them were sequenced.

Sorted cell numbers of roughly 20,000 to 1,000,000, with 10%, 30% or 50% RNA, served as input for naive CD8 libraries. This clonotype was seen only once. The germline CDR1 and CDR2 sequences are LGHDT and YNNKEL (reference sequence). V lost 4 bases to trimming and J lost 2 bases, with 16 bases between them. This CDR3 comprises 16 residues. Bulk libraries came from a prior protocol with listed TCR primers. TCRdb passed the PCR reads through MiXCR, listing each CDR3 protein once. The sample consists of under 350,000 distinct CDR3 sequences, roughly 23% of them appearing once. The chain combines TRBV3-1 with TRBJ2-3; maybe TRBD2 (6 bases). The source material was naive CD8+ T cells from blood, with Jurkat cell RNA spiked in. Subset here: FACS-sorted CD8+CD4-CCR7+CD45RA+ naive T cells. The sequence derives from a human donor in good health. Some libraries in this study had Jurkat cell RNA spiked in. The CDR3 loop reads CASSRFDGGITDTQYF. The CDR3 DNA follows: TGTGCCAGCAGCCGATTCGACGGGGGTATCACAGATACGCAGTATTTT.